The present TCR beta chain was sequenced within a study of T cell responses to AZD1222 COVID-19 vaccine. Study results and limitations: The study identified only 6 or 7 AZD1222 recipients as seropositive at baseline.

The germline gives CDR1 SGHVS, CDR2 FNYEAQ. The ends were cut back, 1 base at V and 0 bases at J, with 10 bases in the middle. This CDR3 has 15 amino acids. Of note for this clone: Its matching antigen is unknown.

The assay was immunoSEQ multiplex PCR, and TCRdb's table has in-frame clones only and misses some. The data hold some 280,000 clones, with 85% to 95% observed a single time. The clonotype was recovered from an adult who received the AZD1222 COVID-19 vaccine. The sequenced sample was peripheral blood, obtained 28 days after the second AZD1222 dose. The rearrangement uses TRBV7-6 and TRBJ2-7, with D unresolved. The CDR3 spells CASSLVAKSSYEQYF. As DNA, the CDR3 is TGTGCCAGCAGCTTAGTAGCTAAGAGCTCCTACGAGCAGTACTTC.